The 18 T cell receptor beta chains below come from one sample, sequenced in a study of STAT3 mutations in large granular lymphocyte leukemia. For these TCRs, the target antigens are not known. The table came from immunoSEQ multiplex PCR; TCRdb's copy has only in-frame clones and leaves some out. The data hold 15,000 or so clones, with approximately 91% observed a single time. General observations from the study: In T-cell large granular lymphocyte leukemia, about half of patients showed multiple immunodominant subclonotypes.

The source material was peripheral blood mononuclear cells. Receptors originate from a woman aged 50 to 60 with T-cell large granular lymphocyte leukemia. Some clones in this sample may be carry-over from other donors' samples.

The J gene is TRBJ2-7, the V gene TRBV5-1, with TRBD1 identical over 7 bases. The CDR3 covers 16 residues. Germline assignment: CDR1 SGHRS and CDR2 YFSETQ. V shed 4 bases, J shed 3 bases, and the junction held 13 bases outside the gene matches. The CDR3 sequence is CASSPSHRDSLYEQYF. The CDR3 DNA reads TGCGCCAGCAGCCCATCCCACCGGGACAGTCTCTACGAGCAGTACTTC.

This chain links TRBV10-3 with TRBJ1-2; D is possibly TRBD1 (5 bases). Deletions cut 2 bases from V and 3 bases from J, with 7 bases between. This CDR3 is built from 13 residues. Germline V lookup: CDR1 ENHRY, CDR2 SYGVKD. The CDR3 DNA sequence: TGTGCCATCAGTGAGCTGACAGACTATGGCTACACCTTC. Residues: CAISELTDYGYTF.

CDR3 loop: CASSLFDRSDTGYNEQFF. In DNA form, the CDR3 reads TGTGCCAGCAGCTTATTTGATCGGAGCGACACCGGCTACAATGAGCAGTTCTTC. V usage is TRBV7-9 and J usage is TRBJ2-1, with D unresolved. In germline, CDR1 is SEHNR, CDR2 FQNEAQ (reference sequence). CDR3 length: 18 amino acids. V was shortened by 2 bases and J by 3 bases, with 20 bases between the two germline ends.

There are a few counts of this clone. The chain is built from TRBV18 and TRBJ2-7, with D maybe TRBD1 (5 bases). V was pared by 4 bases and J by 7 bases, with 20 bases between. The CDR3 spans 15 residues. Germline-derived CDR1 and CDR2 are KGHSH and LQKENI. CDR3 DNA sequence: TGTGCCAGCTCACTCAATTCTTGGACATACCTAGAGCAGTACTTC. Protein: CASSLNSWTYLEQYF.

The V and J genes are TRBV10-2 and TRBJ2-3, with TRBD2 matching over 8 bases. The ends lost 6 bases at V and 3 bases at J; junction bases unmatched: 5. Germline CDR1 WSHSY, CDR2 SAAADI. This CDR3 comprises 14 residues. In nucleotides, the CDR3 is TGCGCCAGCAGGACGGGGGGGGGTACAGATACGCAGTATTTT. Its protein is CASRTGGGTDTQYF.

Here the CDR3 reads CASSSHLSGKTYEQYF. CDR3 sequence (DNA): TGTGCCAGCAGTTCCCACCTAAGCGGTAAGACCTACGAGCAGTACTTC. This sequence joins TRBV6-5 and TRBJ2-7, with D tentatively TRBD2 (5 bases). Germline V lookup: CDR1 MNHEY, CDR2 SVGAGI. V lost 4 bases and J lost 2, with 18 bases in between. The CDR3 has 16 amino acids.

This chain links TRBV7-2 with TRBJ2-2; a possible D gene is TRBD1 (5 bases). The CDR3 contains 14 residues. The germline CDR1 and CDR2 sequences are SGHTA and FQGNSA. The V and J ends lost 5 bases and 1 base respectively, with 8 bases between them. The CDR3 spells CASSPQGNTGELFF. CDR3 sequence (DNA): TGTGCCAGCAGCCCCCAGGGGAACACCGGGGAGCTGTTTTTT.

The chain recombines TRBV28 with TRBJ2-7, with 8 bases matching TRBD1. With V trimmed by 6 bases and J by 3 bases, 4 bases remained unmatched. Germline CDR1 is MDHEN and CDR2 is SYDVKM. This CDR3 comprises 13 residues. As DNA, the CDR3 is TGTGCCAGCAGGGAAACAGGGGGCTACGAGCAGTACTTC. It encodes CASRETGGYEQYF.

The chain couples TRBV7-6 to TRBJ2-5, with TRBD1 matching over 7 bases. CDR3 length: 13 amino acids. From germline, CDR1 is SGHVS and CDR2 FNYEAQ. Germline trimming cut 3 bases from V and 5 bases from J; bases unmatched to any gene: 3. The CDR3 nucleotides are TGTGCCAGCAGCTTGGGACAGCGGGAGACCCAGTACTTC. It specifies CASSLGQRETQYF.

The rearrangement links TRBV5-1 to TRBJ2-1; no definite D call. The CDR3 runs 12 residues. The V end was cut by 1 base, the J end by 7 bases, with 6 bases between. Germline lookup yields CDR1 SGHRS and CDR2 YFSETQ. The CDR3 sequence: CASSLSGNEQFF. The DNA of the CDR3 is TGCGCCAGCAGCTTGTCGGGTAATGAGCAGTTCTTC.

The V gene is TRBV10-3, the J gene TRBJ2-1; TRBD2 agrees at 8 bases. Germline V gene sequence: CDR1 ENHRY, CDR2 SYGVKD. The CDR3 contains 14 residues. V shed 7 bases, J shed 7 bases, and the junction held 9 bases outside the gene matches. The CDR3 sequence is CAIKREGGWNEQFF. The CDR3 region has the DNA TGTGCCATCAAACGGGAGGGTGGATGGAATGAGCAGTTCTTC.

The gene calls are TRBV18 and TRBJ1-2; D is uncertain. CDR3 length: 14 amino acids. The V end was cut by 4 bases, the J end by 1 base, with 10 bases between. In germline, CDR1 is KGHSH, CDR2 LQKENI. The CDR3 sequence is CASSQRTNNYGYTF. The CDR3 DNA sequence: TGTGCCAGCTCACAGAGAACGAATAACTATGGCTACACCTTC.

The chain carries TRBV5-6 and TRBJ2-7; D is possibly TRBD2 (6 bases). This CDR3 is 14 amino acids long. V was trimmed by 4 bases and J by 3 bases, leaving 14 bases between them. CDR1 is SGHDT, CDR2 YYEEEE, per germline. The CDR3 DNA sequence: TGTGCCAGCAGCCCGGGACTTCCCCTCTACGAGCAGTACTTC. This sequence encodes CASSPGLPLYEQYF. The full variable domain, its missing parts supplied by reference TRBV5-6 and TRBJ2-7, is DAGVTQSPTHLIKTRGQQVTLRCSPKSGHDTVSWYQQALGQGPQFIFQYYEEEERQRGNFPDRFSGHQFPNYSSELNVNALLLGDSALYLCASSPGLPLYEQYFGPGTRLTVT.

This rearrangement joins TRBV5-1 to TRBJ2-7; 11 bases are a match to TRBD2. The germline CDR1 and CDR2 sequences are SGHRS and YFSETQ. The CDR3 length is 15 residues. V lost 5 bases, J lost 4 bases, and 8 bases stayed unmatched. The CDR3 DNA reads TGCGCCAGCAGGCCCTGGACTAGCGGGCTGTACGAGCAGTACTTC. Translating it yields CASRPWTSGLYEQYF.

The CDR3 loop is CASTLRPGSGEQYF. CDR3 nucleotides: TGTGCCAGCACCTTACGGCCAGGAAGCGGCGAGCAGTACTTC. The chain employs TRBV27 and TRBJ2-7; D possibly corresponds to TRBD2 (5 bases). Germline V gives CDR1 MNHEY, CDR2 SMNVEV (reference sequence). Between the trimmed V and J ends, which lost 7 bases and 6 bases, there was a span of 19 bases. The CDR3 totals 14 residues.

The V call is TRBV9, the J call TRBJ2-5; D not resolved. V lost 2 bases, J lost 4 bases, and 15 bases lay in between. CDR3 length equals 15 residues. CDR1 and CDR2 from the germline V gene are SGDLS and YYNGEE. This CDR3 is CASSVTDLVTETQYF. CDR3 nucleotide sequence: TGTGCCAGCAGCGTCACTGATCTAGTGACAGAGACCCAGTACTTC.

This clone was observed once. The chain joins TRBV7-9 to TRBJ2-3; D remains ambiguous. The CDR3 has 18 amino acids. The V end lost 5 bases, the J end lost 0 bases, and 21 bases lay between the germline ends. CDR1 is SEHNR and CDR2 is FQNEAQ in the germline V gene (reference sequence). Here the CDR3 reads CASSPTPPGPSSTDTQYF. The CDR3 DNA sequence: TGTGCCAGCAGCCCGACCCCACCCGGGCCCTCGAGCACAGATACGCAGTATTTT.

This sequence joins TRBV18 and TRBJ2-7; no definite D call. The CDR3 totals 13 residues. Germline V gene lookup returns CDR1 KGHSH and CDR2 LQKENI. V lost 0 bases to trimming and J lost 3 bases, with 6 bases between them. The CDR3 DNA follows: TGTGCCAGCTCACCACCGGTCCTCTACGAGCAGTACTTC. Translation: CASSPPVLYEQYF.